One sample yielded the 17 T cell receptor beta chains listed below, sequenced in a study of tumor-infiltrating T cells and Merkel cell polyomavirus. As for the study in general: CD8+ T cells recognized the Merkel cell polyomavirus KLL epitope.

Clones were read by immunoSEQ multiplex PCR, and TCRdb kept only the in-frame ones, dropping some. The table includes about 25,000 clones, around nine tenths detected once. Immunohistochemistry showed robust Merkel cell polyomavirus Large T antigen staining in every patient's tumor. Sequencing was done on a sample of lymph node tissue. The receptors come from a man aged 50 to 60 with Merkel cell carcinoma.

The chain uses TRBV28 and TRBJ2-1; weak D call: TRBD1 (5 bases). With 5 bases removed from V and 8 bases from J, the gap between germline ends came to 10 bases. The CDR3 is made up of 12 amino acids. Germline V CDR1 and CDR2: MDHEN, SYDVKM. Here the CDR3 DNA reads TGTGCCAGCAGTCTGACAGTGGATGAGCAGTTCTTC. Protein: CASSLTVDEQFF.

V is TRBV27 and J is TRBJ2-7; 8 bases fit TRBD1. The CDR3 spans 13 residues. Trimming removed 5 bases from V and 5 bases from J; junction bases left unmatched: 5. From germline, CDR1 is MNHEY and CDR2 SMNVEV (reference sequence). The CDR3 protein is CASSLDRVHEQYF. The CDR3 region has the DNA TGTGCCAGCAGTCTGGACAGGGTCCACGAGCAGTACTTC.

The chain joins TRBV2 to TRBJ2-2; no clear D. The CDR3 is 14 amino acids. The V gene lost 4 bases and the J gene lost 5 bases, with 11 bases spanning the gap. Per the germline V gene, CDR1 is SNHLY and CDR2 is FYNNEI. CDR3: CASSVQVKTGELFF. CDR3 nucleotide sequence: TGTGCCAGCAGTGTTCAGGTTAAGACCGGGGAGCTGTTTTTT.

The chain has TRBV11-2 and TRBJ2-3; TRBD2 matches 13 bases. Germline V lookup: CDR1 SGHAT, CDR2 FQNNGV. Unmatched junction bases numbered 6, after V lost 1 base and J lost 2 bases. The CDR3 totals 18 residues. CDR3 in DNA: TGTGCCAGCAGCTTAGGGACTAGCGGGAGTATAATCACAGATACGCAGTATTTT. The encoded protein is CASSLGTSGSIITDTQYF.

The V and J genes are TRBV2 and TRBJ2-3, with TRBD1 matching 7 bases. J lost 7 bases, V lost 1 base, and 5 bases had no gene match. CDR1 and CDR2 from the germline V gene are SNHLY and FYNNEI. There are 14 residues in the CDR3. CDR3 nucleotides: TGTGCCAGCAGTGAAGTGAGGGGACAGAATACGCAGTATTTT. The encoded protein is CASSEVRGQNTQYF.

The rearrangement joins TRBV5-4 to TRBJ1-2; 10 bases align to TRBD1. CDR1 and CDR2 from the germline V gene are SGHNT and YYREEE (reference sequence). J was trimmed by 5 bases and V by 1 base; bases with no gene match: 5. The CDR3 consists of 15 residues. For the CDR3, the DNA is TGTGCCAGCAGCTTGTGGGGACAGGGGCGGTATGGCTACACCTTC. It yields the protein CASSLWGQGRYGYTF.

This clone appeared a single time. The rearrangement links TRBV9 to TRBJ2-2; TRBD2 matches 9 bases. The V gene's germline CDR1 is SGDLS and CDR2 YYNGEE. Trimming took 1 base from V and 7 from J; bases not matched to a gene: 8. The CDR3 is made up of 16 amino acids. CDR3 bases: TGTGCCAGCAGCGTATCAGCGGGGGGCCGTGACGGGGAGCTGTTTTTT. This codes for CASSVSAGGRDGELFF.

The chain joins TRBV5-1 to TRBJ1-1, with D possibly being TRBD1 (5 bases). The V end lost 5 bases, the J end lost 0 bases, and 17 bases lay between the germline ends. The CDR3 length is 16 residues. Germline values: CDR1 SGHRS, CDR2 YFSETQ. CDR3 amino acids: CASSPQLGLLNTEAFF. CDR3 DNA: TGCGCCAGCAGTCCCCAATTGGGACTCCTGAACACTGAAGCTTTCTTT.

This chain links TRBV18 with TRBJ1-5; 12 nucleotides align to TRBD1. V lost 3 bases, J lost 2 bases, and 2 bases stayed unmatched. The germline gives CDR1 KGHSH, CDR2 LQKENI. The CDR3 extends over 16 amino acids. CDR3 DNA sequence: TGTGCCAGCTCACCGGGACAGGGGGCCGGCAATCAGCCCCAGCATTTT. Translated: CASSPGQGAGNQPQHF.

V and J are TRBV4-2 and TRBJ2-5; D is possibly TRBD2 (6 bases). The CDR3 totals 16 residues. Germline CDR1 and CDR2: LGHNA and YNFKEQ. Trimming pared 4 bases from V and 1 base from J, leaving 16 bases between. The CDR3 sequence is CASSPSGETAQETQYF. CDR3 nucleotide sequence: TGTGCCAGCAGCCCCTCGGGGGAGACAGCCCAAGAGACCCAGTACTTC.

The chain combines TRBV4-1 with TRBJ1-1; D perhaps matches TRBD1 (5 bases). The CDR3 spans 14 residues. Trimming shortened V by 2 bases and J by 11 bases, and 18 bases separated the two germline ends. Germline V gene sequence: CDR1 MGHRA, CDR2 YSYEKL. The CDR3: CASSQPRGSGDAFF. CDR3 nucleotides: TGCGCCAGCAGCCAACCTAGGGGATCGGGGGATGCTTTCTTT.

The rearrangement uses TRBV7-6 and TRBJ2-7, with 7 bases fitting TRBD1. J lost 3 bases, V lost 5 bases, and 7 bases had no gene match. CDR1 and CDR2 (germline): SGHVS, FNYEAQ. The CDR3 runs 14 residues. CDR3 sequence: CASSPRTGGYEQYF. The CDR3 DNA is TGTGCCAGCAGCCCAAGGACAGGCGGCTACGAGCAGTACTTC.

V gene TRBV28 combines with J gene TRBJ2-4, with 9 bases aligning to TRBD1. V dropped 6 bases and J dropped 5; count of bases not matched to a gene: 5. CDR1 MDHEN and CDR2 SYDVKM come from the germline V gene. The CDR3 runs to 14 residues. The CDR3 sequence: CASRTRTGENIQYF. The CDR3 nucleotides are TGTGCCAGCAGGACCCGGACAGGGGAAAACATTCAGTACTTC.

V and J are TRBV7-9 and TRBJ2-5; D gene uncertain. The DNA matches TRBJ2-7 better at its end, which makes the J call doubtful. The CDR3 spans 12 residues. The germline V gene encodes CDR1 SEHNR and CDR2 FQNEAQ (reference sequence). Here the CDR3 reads CASSLTDHEQYF. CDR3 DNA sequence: TGTGCCAGCAGCCTTACAGACCACGAGCAGTACTTC.

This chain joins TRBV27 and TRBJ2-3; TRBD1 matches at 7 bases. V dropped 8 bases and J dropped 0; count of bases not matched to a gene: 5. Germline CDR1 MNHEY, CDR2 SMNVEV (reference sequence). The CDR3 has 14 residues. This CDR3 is CASRRDSSTDTQYF. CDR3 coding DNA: TGTGCCAGCCGCCGGGACAGTAGCACAGATACGCAGTATTTT.

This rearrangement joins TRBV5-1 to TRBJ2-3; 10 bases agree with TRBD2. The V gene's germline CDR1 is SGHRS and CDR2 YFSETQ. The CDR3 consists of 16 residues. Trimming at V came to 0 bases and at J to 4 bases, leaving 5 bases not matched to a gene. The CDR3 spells CASSLGGLAGADTQYF. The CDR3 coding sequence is TGCGCCAGCAGCTTGGGGGGCCTAGCGGGGGCAGATACGCAGTATTTT. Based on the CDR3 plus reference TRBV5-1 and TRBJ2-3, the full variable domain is KAGVTQTPRYLIKTRGQQVTLSCSPISGHRSVSWYQQTPGQGLQFLFEYFSETQRNKGNFPGRFSGRQFSNSRSEMNVSTLELGDSALYLCASSLGGLAGADTQYFGPGTRLTVL.

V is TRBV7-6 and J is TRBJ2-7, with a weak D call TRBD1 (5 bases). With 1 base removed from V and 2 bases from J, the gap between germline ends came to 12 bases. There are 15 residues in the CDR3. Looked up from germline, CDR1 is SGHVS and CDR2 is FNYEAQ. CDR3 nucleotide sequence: TGTGCCAGCAGCTTAGGGCAGGGAAACCCCTACGAGCAGTACTTC. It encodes CASSLGQGNPYEQYF.